Below are 30 T cell receptor beta chains sequenced from a single sample in a study of T-cell memory formation after mild COVID-19. Each CDR3 protein is one row after TCRdb ran MiXCR on the 5' RACE reads. Counted here are some 150,000 distinct CDR3 sequences, around 5.8% occurring once; the ten biggest clones make up about 1.9%. Sequences were obtained from PBMCs or a T cell subset sorted from them (not recorded which). The receptors come from an adult woman who had mild COVID-19 (a few samples of this study predate the infection). Cell type and time point are not known.

This clonotype was seen repeatedly, ten times or more. J is TRBJ2-7 and V is TRBV2; D is uncertain. Trimming removed 2 bases at V and 0 bases at J, with 8 bases between. The V gene's germline CDR1 is SNHLY and CDR2 FYNNEI. The CDR3 is made up of 14 amino acids. The CDR3 coding sequence is TGTGCCAGCAGTGAAATGGCCAGCTCCTACGAGCAGTACTTC. Protein product: CASSEMASSYEQYF.

This clonotype showed up just a few times. The V and J genes are TRBV29-1 and TRBJ2-5; perhaps D is TRBD1 or TRBD2 (5 bases each). The CDR3 totals 12 residues. Germline lookup yields CDR1 SQVTM and CDR2 ANQGSEA. The V end was cut by 4 bases, the J end by 4 bases, with 10 bases between. The CDR3 DNA is TGCAGCGTTGGGGACCGTAGAGAGACCCAGTACTTC. It specifies CSVGDRRETQYF. Filled out from reference TRBV29-1 and TRBJ2-5, the complete variable domain reads SAVISQKPSRDICQRGTSLTIQCQVDSQVTMMFWYRQQPGQSLTLIATANQGSEATYESGFVIDKFPISRPNLTFSTLTVSNMSPEDSSIYLCSVGDRRETQYFGPGTRLLVL.

The CDR3 spells CASSPRAGGGEQYF. CDR3 sequence (DNA): TGTGCCAGCAGCCCGAGGGCAGGGGGCGGTGAACAGTACTTC. V usage is TRBV12-3 or TRBV12-4 and J usage is TRBJ2-7; 8 positions agree with TRBD1. CDR3 length: 14 amino acids. Trimming cost V 6 bases and J 10 bases; bases outside gene matches: 14.

Ten or more counts support this clonotype. This chain connects TRBV20-1 to TRBJ2-1; a weak D match, TRBD2 (8 bases). The germline V gene has CDR1 DFQATT and CDR2 SNEGSKA (reference sequence). V was cut by 5 bases and J by 8 bases, with 25 bases left in between. The CDR3 loop spans 16 amino acids. The CDR3 region is CSAEGAASGLGDEQFF. DNA for the CDR3: TGCAGTGCTGAGGGGGCGGCTAGCGGGCTGGGCGATGAGCAGTTCTTC.

A word on this clonotype: A junction boundary mismatches the germline segment, possibly from a read error. The chain links TRBV12-3 or TRBV12-4 to TRBJ1-2; D possibly corresponds to TRBD1 (5 bases). This CDR3 region has 15 residues. This chain's CDR3 is CDSSLGVAGTGGYTF. The CDR3 DNA follows: TGTGACAGCAGTTTAGGGGTGGCAGGGACTGGCGGCTACACCTTC.

This clonotype was seen many times. The chain has TRBV7-3 and TRBJ2-3; D gene uncertain. The CDR3 contains 15 residues. Trimming removed 5 bases at V and 1 base at J, with 13 bases between. From germline, CDR1 is SGHTA and CDR2 FQGTGA. The CDR3 nucleotides are TGTGCCAGCAGCCGAGACTCCTTGGGCACAGATACGCAGTATTTT. Protein sequence: CASSRDSLGTDTQYF.

There are a few counts of this clonotype. The chain combines TRBV18 with TRBJ2-4; D is uncertain. The V end was cut by 4 bases, the J end by 5 bases, with 12 bases between. The CDR3 totals 14 residues. The germline gives CDR1 KGHSH, CDR2 LQKENI. In DNA form, the CDR3 reads TGTGCCAGCTCACTATCGACCGGGCAAAACATTCAGTACTTC. It yields the protein CASSLSTGQNIQYF.

In this sample, this clonotype turned up a few times. The chain uses TRBV7-9 and TRBJ1-5; D not certain. V gave up 3 bases and J gave up 4 bases, with 7 bases separating them. Germline assignment: CDR1 SEHNR and CDR2 FQNEAQ (reference sequence). The CDR3 length is 13 residues. The chain's CDR3 is CASSLSVNQPQHF. The DNA of the CDR3 is TGTGCCAGCAGCTTGTCCGTGAATCAGCCCCAGCATTTT.

This clonotype was picked up many times. This chain joins TRBV7-2 and TRBJ2-2; 12 bases agree with TRBD2. CDR3 length: 19 residues. Looked up from germline, CDR1 is SGHTA and CDR2 is FQGNSA. Trimming at V came to 1 base and at J to 9 bases, leaving 15 bases not matched to a gene. The CDR3 nucleotides are TGTGCCAGCAGCTTAGTAGTATGGGGACTAGCGGGCTCGAATCGGGAGCTGTTTTTT. Amino acid sequence: CASSLVVWGLAGSNRELFF.

The rearrangement links TRBV29-1 to TRBJ2-3; no clear D gene. Trimming left V 2 bases short and J 6 bases short, with 6 bases between. Germline lookup yields CDR1 SQVTM and CDR2 ANQGSEA. CDR3 size: 11 residues. For the CDR3, the DNA is TGCAGCGTTGAACCTCTGGATACGCAGTATTTT. Translating it yields CSVEPLDTQYF.

This clonotype has just a few counts. V gene TRBV5-1 combines with J gene TRBJ2-7; the D gene is possibly TRBD2 (6 bases). The CDR3 has 14 amino acids. V gave up 4 bases and J gave up 4 bases, with 15 bases separating them. The V gene's germline CDR1 is SGHRS and CDR2 YFSETQ. CDR3 coding DNA: TGCGCCAGCAGCACTAACGGGAGAGGGTACGAGCAGTACTTC. It specifies CASSTNGRGYEQYF.

This chain connects TRBV30 to TRBJ2-5; 15 nucleotides align to TRBD2. The V gene end was trimmed by 3 bases and the J gene end by 4 bases; junction bases not matched to a gene: 6. CDR3 length: 16 amino acids. Per germline, CDR1 GTSNPN and CDR2 SVGIG (reference sequence). The CDR3: CAWSYGLAGGPETQYF. DNA for the CDR3: TGTGCCTGGAGCTACGGACTAGCGGGAGGGCCAGAGACCCAGTACTTC.

This clonotype was recorded many times. This sequence joins TRBV12-3 or TRBV12-4 and TRBJ2-2; TRBD2 matches at 8 bases. The CDR3 consists of 14 residues. Trimming took 5 bases from V and 5 from J; bases not matched to a gene: 4. The CDR3 nucleotides read TGTGCCAGCAGTCGCGGGAGGCAAACCGGGGAGCTGTTTTTT. Amino acid sequence: CASSRGRQTGELFF.

This clonotype was observed at least ten times. The rearrangement uses TRBV7-9 and TRBJ2-3, with TRBD2 as a possible D gene (6 bases). This CDR3 is built from 14 residues. The germline V gene has CDR1 SEHNR and CDR2 FQNEAQ (reference sequence). The V and J ends lost 5 bases and 9 bases respectively, with 18 bases between them. The CDR3 loop reads CASSHHAGQQTQYF. CDR3 nucleotides: TGTGCCAGCAGCCACCATGCGGGGCAGCAAACGCAGTATTTT.

This clonotype was found a few times. The chain recombines TRBV7-3 with TRBJ2-2; D possibly matches TRBD1 or TRBD2 (5 bases each). The CDR3 totals 15 residues. Germline V gives CDR1 SGHTA, CDR2 FQGTGA. V lost 6 bases, J lost 6 bases, and 17 bases lay in between. CDR3 loop: CASRPPGPGPGELFF. Written as DNA, the CDR3 is TGTGCCAGCAGACCACCGGGACCAGGCCCCGGGGAGCTGTTTTTT.

CDR3 sequence: CASSLGSAWDRERIGNQPQHF. The CDR3 region has the DNA TGTGCCAGCAGTTTAGGGTCTGCGTGGGACAGGGAGCGTATTGGCAATCAGCCCCAGCATTTT. This chain joins TRBV12-3 or TRBV12-4 and TRBJ1-5; 9 positions match TRBD1. CDR3 length equals 21 residues. Trimming took 1 base from V and 2 from J; bases not matched to a gene: 18.

This clonotype was found many times. V and J are TRBV3-1 and TRBJ2-7; TRBD2 matches at 14 bases. J lost 11 bases, V lost 5 bases, and 8 bases had no gene match. The CDR3 extends over 14 amino acids. Per the germline V gene, CDR1 is LGHDT and CDR2 is YNNKEL (reference sequence). CDR3 loop: CASSSGTSGREEYF. CDR3 DNA: TGTGCCAGCAGCTCCGGGACTAGCGGGAGAGAGGAGTACTTC.

The chain carries TRBV10-3 and TRBJ2-2; D is perhaps TRBD2 (6 bases). The CDR3 is 17 residues long. V was cut by 4 bases and J by 0 bases, with 15 bases left in between. CDR1 and CDR2 from the germline V gene are ENHRY and SYGVKD. The CDR3 bases are TGTGCCATCAGTGCCACCTCCGGGAGACCGAACACCGGGGAGCTGTTTTTT. This codes for CAISATSGRPNTGELFF.

The J gene is TRBJ2-7, the V gene TRBV3-1, with no clear D. The CDR3 is 11 residues long. Per the germline V gene, CDR1 is LGHDT and CDR2 is YNNKEL (reference sequence). V shed 4 bases and J shed 5 bases, with 6 bases lying between them. The CDR3 loop reads CASSLYDEQYF. As DNA, the CDR3 is TGTGCCAGCAGCCTCTACGACGAGCAGTACTTC.

J is TRBJ1-2 and V is TRBV5-4; D is perhaps TRBD1 (6 bases). V lost 1 base and J 3 bases, leaving 10 bases between the germline ends. The CDR3 totals 14 residues. CDR1 is SGHNT, CDR2 YYREEE, per germline (reference sequence). CDR3 in DNA: TGTGCCAGCAGCTTGTCCGGGGGCGACTATGGCTACACCTTC. Its translation is CASSLSGGDYGYTF. The full variable domain, in which reference TRBV5-4 and TRBJ1-2 provide the parts outside the CDR3, is ETGVTQSPTHLIKTRGQQVTLRCSSQSGHNTVSWYQQALGQGPQFIFQYYREEENGRGNFPPRFSGLQFPNYSSELNVNALELDDSALYLCASSLSGGDYGYTFGSGTRLTVV.

This clonotype was picked up many times. This chain joins TRBV7-8 and TRBJ2-7; no reliable D call. Deletions cut 1 base from V and 0 bases from J, with 10 bases between. This CDR3 has 15 residues. Looked up from germline, CDR1 is SGHVS and CDR2 is FQNEAQ. The CDR3 spells CASSLVDKASYEQYF. CDR3 DNA: TGTGCCAGCAGCTTAGTTGACAAGGCCTCCTACGAGCAGTACTTC.

CDR3 loop: CSVPNRRTNTEAFF. The CDR3 nucleotides are TGCAGCGTCCCTAACAGGAGGACTAACACTGAAGCTTTCTTT. This chain joins TRBV29-1 and TRBJ1-1, with a tentative D call TRBD1 (5 bases). The CDR3 runs 14 residues. With 6 bases removed from V and 2 bases from J, the gap between germline ends came to 16 bases. Germline V gene data show CDR1 as SQVTM and CDR2 as ANQGSEA.

This clonotype was detected many times. V is TRBV9 and J is TRBJ1-6; D is ambiguous. This CDR3 comprises 14 residues. V lost 2 bases and J lost 5, with 8 bases in between. Germline lookup yields CDR1 SGDLS and CDR2 YYNGEE. The CDR3, as DNA: TGTGCCAGCAGCGTGGGTCAGAATAATTCACCCCTCCACTTT. Residues: CASSVGQNNSPLHF.

J is TRBJ1-3 and V is TRBV30, with D possibly being TRBD1 (5 bases). V lost 2 bases to trimming and J lost 7 bases, with 18 bases between them. CDR1 and CDR2 from the germline V gene are GTSNPN and SVGIG (reference sequence). This CDR3 spans 15 amino acids. CDR3 in DNA: TGTGCCTGGAGTTCCGGGGCCGCCCCGGCCAACACCATATATTTT. It yields the protein CAWSSGAAPANTIYF. Using reference TRBV30 and TRBJ1-3 for the parts outside the CDR3, the full variable domain is SQTIHQWPATLVQPVGSPLSLECTVEGTSNPNLYWYRQAAGRGLQLLFYSVGIGQISSEVPQNLSASRPQDRQFILSSKKLLLSDSGFYLCAWSSGAAPANTIYFGEGSWLTVV.

This clonotype showed up just a few times. CDR3 amino acids: CASSISAYEQYF. As DNA, the CDR3 is TGTGCCAGCAGCATCTCGGCCTACGAGCAGTACTTC. The chain employs TRBV7-9 and TRBJ2-7; no clear D. The germline gives CDR1 SEHNR, CDR2 FQNEAQ (reference sequence). V was pared by 5 bases and J by 2 bases, with 7 bases between. The CDR3 length is 12 residues.

This clonotype was observed at least ten times. The chain carries TRBV7-2 and TRBJ1-2; 8 positions agree with TRBD1. This CDR3 region has 14 residues. With V trimmed by 4 bases and J by 4 bases, 5 bases remained unmatched. Germline V gene sequence: CDR1 SGHTA, CDR2 FQGNSA. The CDR3 bases are TGTGCCAGCAGCTCTGGGACAGGCCCCTATGGCTACACCTTC. Amino acid sequence: CASSSGTGPYGYTF.

As regards this clonotype: This could be a read error, since a much larger clone is one nucleotide away. This chain links TRBV20-1 with TRBJ2-1, with 9 nucleotides matching TRBD1. This CDR3 contains 12 residues. Germline trimming cut 6 bases from V and 10 bases from J; bases unmatched to any gene: 7. Per germline, CDR1 DFQATT and CDR2 SNEGSKA (reference sequence). CDR3 bases: TGCAGTGCAACCACAGGGGGCCGAGAGCAGTTCTTC. Translated: CSATTGGREQFF.

This sequence joins TRBV5-5 and TRBJ2-7, with D perhaps assigned TRBD1 or TRBD2 (5 bases each). The germline CDR1 and CDR2 sequences are SGHKS and YYEKEE (reference sequence). Trimming shortened V by 0 bases and J by 4 bases, and 11 bases separated the two germline ends. The CDR3 runs to 14 residues. The CDR3: CASSLGGIAYEQYF. DNA for the CDR3: TGTGCCAGCAGCTTGGGGGGGATCGCATACGAGCAGTACTTC.

This clonotype occurred many times. V and J are TRBV29-1 and TRBJ2-5; 8 bases match TRBD2. Germline CDR1 SQVTM, CDR2 ANQGSEA. This CDR3 is built from 15 residues. After removal of 4 bases from V and 4 bases from J, the junction contained 11 bases not matched to a gene. The CDR3 here is CSVAPGGLYGETQYF. In DNA, the CDR3 is TGCAGCGTTGCGCCGGGAGGGTTGTATGGAGAGACCCAGTACTTC.

This clonotype occurred many times. The chain couples TRBV12-3 or TRBV12-4 to TRBJ2-3; 9 bases align to TRBD2. V was pared by 5 bases and J by 6 bases, with 18 bases of the junction left unmatched. This CDR3 contains 18 residues. The CDR3 DNA follows: TGTGCCAGCAGTCCCCCCGCCCCCTTAGCGGGAGTAGCGGATACGCAGTATTTT. Protein: CASSPPAPLAGVADTQYF.